A single sample is the source of the 27 T cell receptor beta chains below, sequenced in a study of blood T cell repertoires in COVID-19. Here immunoSEQ multiplex PCR was the method, and the copy in TCRdb shows in-frame clones only, minus some. The table includes under 65,000 clones, about nine tenths detected once. Source material: peripheral blood. These TCRs come from a woman older than 75 with COVID-19, enrolled during active disease.

This CDR3 is CASSNFGNTIYF. In nucleotides, the CDR3 is TGTGCCAGCAGCAACTTCGGAAACACCATATATTTT. The rearrangement uses TRBV11-1 and TRBJ1-3; no firm D call. The CDR3 covers 12 residues. CDR1 SGHAT and CDR2 FQDESV come from the germline V gene (reference sequence). V dropped 5 bases and J dropped 4 bases, with 6 bases sitting between them.

The chain carries TRBV12-5 and TRBJ1-2; 12 bases are a match to TRBD1. With 0 bases clipped from V and 5 bases from J, the junction kept 7 bases outside the gene matches. This CDR3 region has 17 residues. Germline V gene lookup returns CDR1 LGHNT and CDR2 FRNRAP. The CDR3 sequence is CASGLVEGTGGFYGYTF. CDR3 DNA sequence: TGTGCTAGTGGTTTGGTGGAGGGGACAGGGGGCTTTTATGGCTACACCTTC. Using reference TRBV12-5 and TRBJ1-2 for the parts outside the CDR3, the full variable domain is DARVTQTPRHKVTEMGQEVTMRCQPILGHNTVFWYRQTMMQGLELLAYFRNRAPLDDSGMPKDRFSAEMPDATLATLKIQPSEPRDSAVYFCASGLVEGTGGFYGYTFGSGTRLTVV.

The J gene is TRBJ1-5, the V gene TRBV4-1, with D unresolved. This CDR3 has 15 amino acids. The V and J ends lost 1 base and 3 bases respectively, with 10 bases between them. Germline-derived CDR1 and CDR2 are MGHRA and YSYEKL. CDR3 in DNA: TGCGCCAGCAGCCAAGGCTGGGCACCCAATCAGCCCCAGCATTTT. This codes for CASSQGWAPNQPQHF.

The J gene is TRBJ2-1, the V gene TRBV2; D is uncertain. The CDR3 totals 12 residues. In germline, CDR1 is SNHLY, CDR2 FYNNEI. V shed 3 bases and J shed 9 bases, with 9 bases lying between them. The CDR3 DNA reads TGTGCCAGCAGTGAGATGGCTTTTGAGCAGTTCTTC. Protein: CASSEMAFEQFF.

V usage is TRBV7-9 and J usage is TRBJ2-7, with 9 positions matching TRBD1. From germline, CDR1 is SEHNR and CDR2 FQNEAQ (reference sequence). The CDR3 has 15 amino acids. V trimming: 1 base; J trimming: 2 bases; junction bases outside the gene matches: 3. CDR3 DNA sequence: TGTGCCAGCAGCTTAGGGACAGGGGAAACCTACGAGCAGTACTTC. Its protein product is CASSLGTGETYEQYF.

This rearrangement joins TRBV9 to TRBJ2-1; the match to TRBD1 covers 10 bases. Losses at the gene ends were 4 bases for V and 9 bases for J; bases not matched to a gene: 7. Germline CDR1 SGDLS, CDR2 YYNGEE. The CDR3 spans 14 residues. The CDR3 DNA is TGTGCCAGCAGCACCCGACAGGGGGCGCGTGAGCAGTTCTTC. Translating gives CASSTRQGAREQFF.

The rearrangement joins TRBV21-1 to TRBJ2-5; TRBD2 is the table's D call and was not checked against the DNA. TRBV21-1 constitutes a pseudogene. CDR3 length: 15 amino acids. The CDR3 DNA sequence: TGTGCCAGCAGCTCCCCTAACGGGGGTTATGAGACCCAGTACTTC. Translating gives CASSSPNGGYETQYF.

The J gene is TRBJ2-7, the V gene TRBV9, with 10 bases matching TRBD2. The V segment lost 0 bases and the J segment 4 bases; nucleotides outside the gene matches: 7. Germline-derived CDR1 and CDR2 are SGDLS and YYNGEE. This CDR3 is 16 amino acids long. The CDR3 coding sequence is TGTGCCAGCAGCGTAGATCCTAGCGGGGGCCAATACGAGCAGTACTTC. Amino acid sequence: CASSVDPSGGQYEQYF.

Turning to this clone: One end of the junction varies from germline; a read error may be responsible. The CDR3 sequence: CASSRENGSGLKF. CDR3 nucleotide sequence: TGTGCCAGCAGCCGGGAGAATGGGTCAGGCCTTAAGTTC. The rearrangement joins TRBV3-1 (or the pseudogene TRBV3-2) to TRBJ2-7; TRBD2 might be the D (5 bases). CDR3 length equals 13 residues. Germline V gene sequence: CDR1 LGHDT, CDR2 YNNKEL (reference sequence).

The chain couples TRBV5-1 to TRBJ1-1; no clear D. There are 14 residues in the CDR3. With 4 bases removed from V and 4 bases from J, the gap between germline ends came to 14 bases. Germline CDR1 reads SGHRS; CDR2 reads YFSETQ. CDR3 amino acids: CASSTNTEGTEAFF. Written as DNA, the CDR3 is TGCGCCAGCAGCACAAACACCGAGGGCACTGAAGCTTTCTTT.

In DNA form, the CDR3 reads TGTGCCAGCAGCTTAGCCGGGCTGGGAGGCTACGAGCAGTACTTC. This translates into CASSLAGLGGYEQYF. This chain connects TRBV7-9 to TRBJ2-7; D is perhaps TRBD2 (6 bases). This CDR3 region has 15 residues. Germline lookup yields CDR1 SEHNR and CDR2 FQNEAQ (reference sequence). Trimming took off 0 bases at V and 3 bases at J, with 12 bases between the two ends.

The chain is built from TRBV12-3 or TRBV12-4 and TRBJ1-6, with a tentative D call TRBD1 (6 bases). V was pared by 2 bases and J by 7 bases, with 6 bases between. The CDR3 is 13 amino acids. The CDR3, as DNA: TGTGCCAGCAGTTTAAGGGGGAATTCACCCCTCCACTTT. It specifies CASSLRGNSPLHF.

The chain joins TRBV7-9 to TRBJ2-3; D is possibly TRBD1 (5 bases). The germline V and J ends were trimmed by 0 bases and 6 bases, with 13 bases remaining between them. The CDR3 extends over 15 amino acids. Germline CDR1 reads SEHNR; CDR2 reads FQNEAQ (reference sequence). The CDR3 bases are TGTGCCAGCAGCTTAGCTTCCATGGGGCAGGATACGCAGTATTTT. Protein product: CASSLASMGQDTQYF.

This clone appeared once. The V gene is TRBV12-2, the J gene TRBJ2-5; TRBD1 was called by the table and not checked on the DNA. TRBV12-2 is annotated as a pseudogene. The CDR3 runs 16 residues. The CDR3 reads CASRFWTGELQETQYF. CDR3 nucleotides: TGTGCAAGTCGCTTCTGGACAGGGGAGCTCCAAGAGACCCAGTACTTC.

J is TRBJ1-4 and V is TRBV7-9; TRBD1 matches at 8 bases. This CDR3 is 15 amino acids long. Germline values: CDR1 SEHNR, CDR2 FQNEAQ (reference sequence). The junction had 5 bases not matched to a gene; V was cut back by 3 bases and J by 5 bases. The DNA of the CDR3 is TGTGCCAGCAGCTTTTATCGACAGGGGAATGAAAAACTGTTTTTT. This sequence encodes CASSFYRQGNEKLFF.

The V call is TRBV29-1, the J call TRBJ2-1; tentatively, D is TRBD2 (6 bases). In germline, CDR1 is SQVTM, CDR2 ANQGSEA. Deletions cut 4 bases from V and 2 bases from J, with 9 bases between. This CDR3 has 13 residues. The CDR3, as DNA: TGCAGCGTTGTGGAGGGGACCTACAATGAGCAGTTCTTC. Translating it yields CSVVEGTYNEQFF.

The gene calls are TRBV4-1 and TRBJ2-3, with 14 bases fitting TRBD2. The V gene's germline CDR1 is MGHRA and CDR2 YSYEKL. V was clipped by 3 bases and J by 2 bases; unmatched bases: 16. The CDR3 extends over 21 amino acids. CDR3 region: CASSQLPQGGLAGAPTDTQYF. In DNA form, the CDR3 reads TGCGCCAGCAGCCAGTTACCTCAGGGGGGACTAGCGGGAGCCCCCACAGATACGCAGTATTTT.

The genes are TRBV29-1 and TRBJ1-1; a weak D match, TRBD1 (5 bases). CDR3 length equals 14 residues. Germline V gene data show CDR1 as SQVTM and CDR2 as ANQGSEA. Between the trimmed V and J ends, which lost 5 bases and 0 bases, there was a span of 13 bases. CDR3 bases: TGCAGCGTTATAAGACAGTCAATGAACACTGAAGCTTTCTTT. Its protein is CSVIRQSMNTEAFF.

This clone was detected a few times. Other nucleotide sequences in the sample specify the same CDR3. The chain has TRBV18 and TRBJ1-1, with 9 bases lining up with TRBD1. With 3 bases clipped from V and 1 base from J, the junction kept 0 bases outside the gene matches. This CDR3 is built from 14 residues. Germline CDR1 KGHSH, CDR2 LQKENI. The CDR3 coding sequence is TGTGCCAGCTCACCGGGACAGGGGAACACTGAAGCTTTCTTT. Protein sequence: CASSPGQGNTEAFF. The full variable domain, with the rest looked up from reference TRBV18 and TRBJ1-1, is NAGVMQNPRHLVRRRGQEARLRCSPMKGHSHVYWYRQLPEEGLKFMVYLQKENIIDESGMPKERFSAEFPKEGPSILRIQQVVRGDSAAYFCASSPGQGNTEAFFGQGTRLTVV.

The chain is built from TRBV6-5 and TRBJ2-7; possible D gene TRBD1, 6 bases. The CDR3 covers 14 residues. Germline V CDR1 and CDR2: MNHEY, SVGAGI. V was shortened by 4 bases and J by 1 base, with 11 bases between the two germline ends. CDR3 bases: TGTGCCAGCAGTTCGATGACAGGATCCTACGAGCAGTACTTC. Amino acid sequence: CASSSMTGSYEQYF.

This chain joins TRBV7-8 and TRBJ2-7; D possibly corresponds to TRBD2 (5 bases). Germline CDR1 reads SGHVS; CDR2 reads FQNEAQ. The CDR3 is 16 amino acids. Trimming left V 1 base short and J 0 bases short, with 13 bases between. The CDR3 sequence is CASSLVFGLSSYEQYF. The DNA of the CDR3 is TGTGCCAGCAGCTTAGTTTTCGGACTGAGCTCCTACGAGCAGTACTTC.

The chain employs TRBV2 and TRBJ1-1; 8 nucleotides match TRBD1. The CDR3 has 16 residues. The germline CDR1 and CDR2 sequences are SNHLY and FYNNEI. V lost 2 bases, J lost 6 bases, and 11 bases stayed unmatched. The DNA of the CDR3 is TGTGCCAGCAGTGAACTCTGGACAGGGTGGGTTGCTGAAGCTTTCTTT. Protein sequence: CASSELWTGWVAEAFF.

The CDR3 region has the DNA TGTGCCAGCAGCGGCAAGGGTGCAGGGTCCGTTGGGCAGTTCTTC. This codes for CASSGKGAGSVGQFF. The chain links TRBV5-6 to TRBJ2-1; weak D call: TRBD1 (5 bases). V was cut by 4 bases and J by 12 bases, with 23 bases left in between. CDR1 and CDR2 (germline): SGHDT, YYEEEE. This CDR3 has 15 amino acids.

The chain joins TRBV7-8 to TRBJ2-7; D call uncertain. The germline gives CDR1 SGHVS, CDR2 FQNEAQ. The CDR3 contains 13 residues. Trimming pared 5 bases from V and 6 bases from J, leaving 14 bases between. The CDR3 region has the DNA TGTGCCAGCAGCCCGAGAGTAGCCTCCGAGCAGTACTTC. Protein product: CASSPRVASEQYF.

The CDR3 coding sequence is TGCAGTGCTACACATCAGGTTGAGCAGTTCTTC. It encodes CSATHQVEQFF. The chain uses TRBV20-1 and TRBJ2-1, with no clear D. Germline V lookup: CDR1 DFQATT, CDR2 SNEGSKA (reference sequence). Trimming cost V 4 bases and J 9 bases, with 10 bases left between them. CDR3 length equals 11 residues.

The chain recombines TRBV3-1 (or the pseudogene TRBV3-2) with TRBJ1-1; no clear D. Trimming left V 3 bases short and J 1 base short, with 9 bases between. Germline CDR1 LGHDT, CDR2 YNNKEL (reference sequence). CDR3 size: 14 residues. The CDR3 DNA reads TGTGCCAGCAGCCACCGGGAAGCGAACACTGAAGCTTTCTTT. Its translation is CASSHREANTEAFF.

The V and J genes are TRBV18 and TRBJ1-3, with a possible D match to TRBD1 (5 bases). The CDR3 is 16 residues long. V lost 1 base and J lost 0, with 10 bases in between. Germline values: CDR1 KGHSH, CDR2 LQKENI. CDR3 sequence reads: CASSPRAGPSGNTIYF. Written as DNA, the CDR3 is TGTGCCAGCTCACCACGGGCAGGGCCCTCTGGAAACACCATATATTTT.